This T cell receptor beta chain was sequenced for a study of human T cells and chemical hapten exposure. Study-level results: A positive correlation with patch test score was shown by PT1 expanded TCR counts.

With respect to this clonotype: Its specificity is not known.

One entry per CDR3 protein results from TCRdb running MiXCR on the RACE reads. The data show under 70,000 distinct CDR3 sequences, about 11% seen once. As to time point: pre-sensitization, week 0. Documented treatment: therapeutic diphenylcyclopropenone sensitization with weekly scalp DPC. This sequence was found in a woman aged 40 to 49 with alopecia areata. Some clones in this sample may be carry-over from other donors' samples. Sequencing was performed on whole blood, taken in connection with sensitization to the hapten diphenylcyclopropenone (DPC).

The CDR3 DNA follows: TGCAGCCATAACGGTCCGGCAGCAGAAGAGACCCAGTACTTC. Its translation: CSHNGPAAEETQYF. The chain combines TRBV29-1 with TRBJ2-5, with D uncertain. The V gene's germline CDR1 is SQVTM and CDR2 ANQGSEA. The CDR3 has 14 amino acids. Trimming cost V 8 bases and J 3 bases, with 19 bases left between them.